This section outlines one TCR beta chain sequence together with its context. The data are from a study of blood T cell repertoires in COVID-19. Study details: Donors in the United States, Italy and Spain gave samples during acute or convalescent COVID-19. PBMCs, B-cell-depleted T cells, or T cells provided the cDNA or gDNA that made up the material.

The CDR3 runs 14 residues. With V trimmed by 8 bases and J by 7 bases, 8 bases remained unmatched. Germline CDR1 is LNHDA and CDR2 is SQIVND (reference sequence). Under the authors' procedure: Amplifying reference gene primers gave estimates of nucleated cell counts. Clones were read by immunoSEQ multiplex PCR, and TCRdb kept only the in-frame ones, dropping some. D and trimming were read from the DNA, whereas the V and J calls and clone size are those reported in that table. The table shows about 490,000 clones, with 75% to 90% occurring only once. The sequencing input was peripheral blood. V gene TRBV19 combines with J gene TRBJ2-1, with 10 bases that match TRBD1. This TCR was sampled from a human donor in a cohort sampled during active COVID-19. DNA for the CDR3: TGTGCCAGTGACTCGGGACAGGGGATAAATGAGCAGTTCTTC. Amino acid sequence: CASDSGQGINEQFF.